This paragraph reports one T cell receptor (beta chain). Its antigen target is currently unknown. The sample holds no much larger clone one base away, and base qualities are not on file. Data came from an Illumina HiSeq 1500. TCRdb reanalyzed the raw reads on its own, using fastp at Q25 for trimming and MiXCR for clone calling, and kept in-frame beta chains. Each entry is one CDR3 protein sequence, shown with its most common DNA and genes. The sample includes 250,000 to 400,000 distinct CDR3 sequences, with 20% to 30% observed a single time. Less than 15% of the sample is in the top ten clones. The record originates from a study of T cell repertoires in cytomegalovirus infection (dated by TCRdb to between 2017 and 2020). Context from the whole study: The peptide stimulations were aimed at well-studied HLA-B-restricted epitopes as well as recently identified HLA-C-restricted CMV epitopes, whose presentation resists viral immunomodulation. Because public TCR beta signatures pointed to carriage of CMV infection together with the matching HLA type, the HLA type of each donor mattered for the analysis. The paper's findings and limits, for the study overall: In the ex vivo response, HLA-C-restricted CMV-specific TCR beta clonotypes were dominant, and in two of eight donors the single most frequent clonotype came from this HLA-C-restricted group. Carriers of CMV infection plus the relevant HLA type were discriminated by the cumulative frequency of public TCR beta family members in the study cohort and in an independent approximately 350-donor cohort.

In the paper's terms, the treatment or condition label means: in vitro stimulation with specific CMV peptide epitopes to enrich CMV-specific T cells. Looking up the germline V gene yields CDR1 MNHNS and CDR2 SASEGT. The CDR3, from cysteine to phenylalanine, totals 15 residues. Left in the record is the CDR3 DNA by itself, 45 bases read in frame from the first base. V is shortened by 4 bases, J by 0 bases, and the region joining them spans 10 bases. The sample here was cultured PBMCs, taken from culture after CMV antigen stimulation. The chain employs TRBV6-1 and TRBJ2-1; a tentative D match to TRBD2 spans 6 bases. This TCR came from a human donor in good health (CMV status not recorded). Some clones in this sample may be carry-over from other donors' samples. The CDR3 amino acid sequence is: CASSASVISYNEQFF. The sequence in DNA is TGTGCCAGCAGTGCTAGCGTGATCTCCTACAATGAGCAGTTCTTC.